These T cell receptor beta chains were read from a single sample in a study of T cell responses to AZD1222 COVID-19 vaccine. The repertoire was sequenced with immunoSEQ multiplex PCR; TCRdb's copy has only in-frame clones and lacks some. The data contain 140,000 to 150,000 clones, about 89% of them seen just once; the ten biggest clones take up 5% to 5.5%. Sample: peripheral blood, taken on day 0 of AZD1222 vaccination. The receptor set was obtained from an adult in good health. CDR3s include the opening cysteine and the closing phenylalanine or tryptophan. Fields, in order: V gene, J gene, CDR3 length, clone size, D gene, CDR3 DNA, CDR3 protein. A D gene is named only where the DNA matches it firmly. Part of the rows lack a size; the others show once, few, many or a class for expanded clones.

>TRBV12-3/TRBV12-4|TRBJ1-4|13|.|TRBD1
TGTGCCAGCAGTTTTGGACAGGGGGAAAAACTGTTTTTT
CASSFGQGEKLFF
>TRBV7-2|TRBJ2-5|13|.|.
TGTGCCAGCAGCTTAGTAGTCAGAGAGACCCAGTACTTC
CASSLVVRETQYF
>TRBV6-4|TRBJ2-1|15|few|TRBD2
TGTGCCAGCAGTCCGAGACTAGCGGGACTGAATGAGCAGTTCTTC
CASSPRLAGLNEQFF
>TRBV6-2/TRBV6-3|TRBJ1-3|13|.|.
TGTGCCAGCAGTAGCTCTTCTGGAAACACCATATATTTT
CASSSSSGNTIYF
>TRBV7-8|TRBJ2-3|18|many|TRBD2
TGTGCCAGCAGCTCGCGACTCATATCGGGACTAGCCACAGATACGCAGTATTTT
CASSSRLISGLATDTQYF
>TRBV6-2/TRBV6-3|TRBJ1-5|14|once|.
TGTGCCAGCAGTTACGTTACCGGGCATCAGCCCCAGCATTTT
CASSYVTGHQPQHF
>TRBV6-5|TRBJ1-2|13|.|.
TGTGCCAGCAGTTACTCGAATCGAAATGGCTACACCTTC
CASSYSNRNGYTF
>TRBV5-3|TRBJ2-7|14|.|.
TGTGCCAGAAGCTTGGCCAGGGAGATCTACGAGCAGTACTTC
CARSLAREIYEQYF
>TRBV2|TRBJ1-3|14|.|.
TGTGCCAGCATCACAGATACATCTGGAAACACCATATATTTT
CASITDTSGNTIYF
>TRBV28|TRBJ1-5|15|few|.
TGTGCCAGTTTAACGGGGGCTACTTGGCATCAGCCCCAGCATTTT
CASLTGATWHQPQHF
>TRBV24-1|TRBJ1-2|16|.|TRBD1
TGTGCCACCAGTGACCCTGGACAGGGAGAAACTAATGGCTACACCTTC
CATSDPGQGETNGYTF
>TRBV2|TRBJ2-3|18|.|TRBD2
TGTGCCAGCAGGACGCGCAGGGCCTCTAGCGGTGGCACAGATACGCAGTATTTT
CASRTRRASSGGTDTQYF
>TRBV5-4|TRBJ2-7|15|.|TRBD1
TGTGCCAGCAGCTTGGGTTGGGACAGGGACTACGAGCAGTACTTC
CASSLGWDRDYEQYF
>TRBV9|TRBJ1-6|15|once|TRBD1
TGTGCCAGCAGCGGACACCGACAGGGGAATTCACCCCTCCACTTT
CASSGHRQGNSPLHF
>TRBV11-2|TRBJ1-1|14|.|.
TGTGCCAGCAGCCCTCAGATCCTAGACACTGAAGCTTTCTTT
CASSPQILDTEAFF
>TRBV7-7|TRBJ1-3|13|.|.
TGTGCCAGCAGTCCATCCTCTGGAAACACCATATATTTT
CASSPSSGNTIYF
>TRBV6-5|TRBJ1-2|15|.|.
TGTGCCAGCAGTTACTCGGGCGGGGGGCAGCGTGGCTACACCTTC
CASSYSGGGQRGYTF
>TRBV10-3|TRBJ2-3|14|.|TRBD1
TGTGCCATCAGCCCGGGACAGAGCACAGATACGCAGTATTTT
CAISPGQSTDTQYF
>TRBV27|TRBJ2-1|12|.|.
TGTGCCAGCAGTAAACAGGGACCCGAGCAGTTCTTC
CASSKQGPEQFF
>TRBV24-1|TRBJ2-1|15|.|.
TGTGCCACCAGTGATCAAGGACTGGCGACCAATGAGCAGTTCTTC
CATSDQGLATNEQFF
>TRBV10-1|TRBJ2-1|17|.|TRBD1
TGCGCCAGCAGTGGGAGAGGGGGCAAGAGCTCCTACAATGAGCAGTTCTTC
CASSGRGGKSSYNEQFF
>TRBV19|TRBJ2-7|13|.|.
TGTGCCAGTAGTAGCGGGAACGGGTACGAGCAGTACTTC
CASSSGNGYEQYF
>TRBV19|TRBJ2-1|16|once|TRBD1
TGTGCCAGTACCCGGACAGGGGGCGCGTCCTACAATGAGCAGTTCTTC
CASTRTGGASYNEQFF
>TRBV11-2|TRBJ2-1|17|.|TRBD2
TGTGCCAGCAGCTCAGGACTAGCGGGAAGCTCCTACAATGAGCAGTTCTTC
CASSSGLAGSSYNEQFF
>TRBV28|TRBJ1-4|19|once|.
TGTGCCAGCAGTTTACCCTCCGGGATGGGGATAGACACTAATGAAAAACTGTTTTTT
CASSLPSGMGIDTNEKLFF
>TRBV21-1|TRBJ2-2|17|.|.
TGTGCCAGCAGCTCGTCCTACGGGGCTTCGAACACCGGGGAGCTGTTTTTT
CASSSSYGASNTGELFF
>TRBV19|TRBJ1-4|18|.|.
TGTGCCAGTAGTATAGGAGCTGGGGTTGGAGTAGCCAATGAAAAACTGTTTTTT
CASSIGAGVGVANEKLFF
>TRBV27|TRBJ1-6|13|.|.
TGTGCCTCGGGGGGCTCCTATAATTCACCCCTCCACTTT
CASGGSYNSPLHF
>TRBV6-2/TRBV6-3|TRBJ2-7|15|.|TRBD1
TGTGCCAGCAGTTACGGTGGGCAGGGGGCGGTCGAGCAGTACTTC
CASSYGGQGAVEQYF
>TRBV6-5|TRBJ2-7|14|.|TRBD1
TGTGCCAGCAGTCCCGGGACAGGGGGCCACGAGCAGTACTTC
CASSPGTGGHEQYF
>TRBV19|TRBJ2-7|17|.|.
TGTGCCAGTAGTACCCTGCCCCGGGGCGGGATGATCGACGAGCAGTACTTC
CASSTLPRGGMIDEQYF
>TRBV6-2/TRBV6-3|TRBJ1-2|14|.|.
TGTGCCAGCAGTTACTCGTTGGGGCAAAACGGCTACACCTTC
CASSYSLGQNGYTF
>TRBV3-1/TRBV3-2|TRBJ1-3|14|.|.
TGTGCCAGCAGCCAAGGAGTCCCTGGAAACACCATATATTTT
CASSQGVPGNTIYF
>TRBV7-9|TRBJ2-7|15|.|TRBD2
TGTGCCAGCAGCCCGGGGACTAGCGGGAGATACGAGCAGTACTTC
CASSPGTSGRYEQYF
>TRBV7-9|TRBJ1-1|13|.|.
TGTGCCAGCAGCTTATTGTCGGAGACTGAAGCTTTCTTT
CASSLLSETEAFF
>TRBV21-1|TRBJ1-2|14|few|.
TGTGCCAGCAGCAAACATGGACAGGGCTATGGCTACACCTTC
CASSKHGQGYGYTF
>TRBV28|TRBJ2-7|15|.|.
TGTGCCAGCAGTACCGGACGGCAGAGCTCCTACGAGCAGTACTTC
CASSTGRQSSYEQYF
>TRBV30|TRBJ1-2|13|few|.
TGTGCCTGGTCCAGGACCAGTGTGGGGGGCTACACCTTC
CAWSRTSVGGYTF
>TRBV7-9|TRBJ1-2|13|.|.
TGTGCCAGCAGCCAGGGGTCTAACTATGGCTACACCTTC
CASSQGSNYGYTF
>TRBV5-1|TRBJ1-2|15|.|.
TGCGCCAGCAGCTTGGCCCTAGGACAGCAGTATGGCTACACCTTC
CASSLALGQQYGYTF
>TRBV7-3|TRBJ1-4|17|.|.
TGTGCCAGCAGCCCACCGGGACACCTTTCAACTAATGAAAAACTGTTTTTT
CASSPPGHLSTNEKLFF
>TRBV9|TRBJ2-3|15|.|.
TGTGCCAGCAGCGTAGCTATATCTAGCACAGATACGCAGTATTTT
CASSVAISSTDTQYF
>TRBV6-2/TRBV6-3|TRBJ2-1|13|once|.
TGTGCCAGCAGTTTCGAGAGCTACAATGAGCAGTTCTTC
CASSFESYNEQFF